This T cell receptor (beta chain) derives from a study of CD4+ T cells in melanoma. Notes on the study in general: Reportedly, melanoma neoantigen-specific CD4+ T cells showed varied differentiation states.

The table came from immunoSEQ multiplex PCR; TCRdb's copy has only in-frame clones and leaves some out. The sample has tens of thousands of clones; more than 60% are singletons. About this clone itself: Its antigen is undetermined.

The V and J ends lost 0 bases and 1 base respectively, with 6 bases between them. In germline, CDR1 is MNHEY, CDR2 SMNVEV (reference sequence). The CDR3 is made up of 15 amino acids. Sequenced material: tumor tissue. This chain joins TRBV27 and TRBJ2-2; no definite D call. The receptor's source is a human donor with melanoma. As DNA, the CDR3 is TGTGCCAGCAGTTTATCGCCGGGGAACACCGGGGAGCTGTTTTTT. It translates to CASSLSPGNTGELFF.